This T cell receptor delta chain was identified during a study of Vδ1+ human thymocytes. Findings of the study overall: In the thymus, TRG and TRD repertoires looked highly polyclonal with Gaussian CDR3 lengths. Donors shared many TRG clonotypes but few TRD clonotypes. Thymic delta-chain repertoires held roughly 20% Vdelta2 sequences and few Vdelta3, despite high sort purity.

There are 22 residues in the CDR3. CDR1 is TSWWSYY, CDR2 QGS, per germline. Trimming took 1 base from V and 0 from J, leaving 30 bases between them. The template was reverse-transcribed extracted RNA. CDR3 amplicons came from multiplex PCR with pooled V-gene forward and constant-region reverse primers. TCRdb reapplied CATT to the multiplex PCR reads. The sample has some 27,000 delta-chain clones, about 7% seen once. After alphabeta T cell depletion, CD3+ Vdelta1+ Vdelta2- thymocytes were sorted. Comments on this clone: Its antigen remains unknown.

The chain uses TRDV1 and TRDJ1; D is perhaps TRDD1 (5 bases). This clonotype originated in a girl under three years old who had congenital heart surgery. Sequenced sample: Vdelta1+ gamma-delta thymocytes from the thymus. The sample's subset: FACS-sorted CD3+ TCRalphabeta- TCRVdelta1+ TCRVdelta2- thymocytes. CDR3: CALGEPNTHFHTGSVDTDKLIF. DNA of the CDR3: TGTGCTCTTGGGGAACCAAATACCCATTTCCATACCGGGTCGGTAGACACCGATAAACTCATCTTT.